Listed here are 30 T cell receptor beta chains from one sample, sequenced in a study of blood T cell repertoires in COVID-19. Profiled with immunoSEQ multiplex PCR; TCRdb holds only in-frame clones, not every one. The sample holds 200,000 or so clones, more than 80% seen once. The specimen was peripheral blood. All receptors derive from a woman at least 80 years old with COVID-19, enrolled during active disease.

The chain couples TRBV5-6 to TRBJ2-7, with D perhaps matching TRBD2 (6 bases). The CDR3 has 14 residues. With 6 bases removed from V and 2 bases from J, the gap between germline ends came to 15 bases. From germline, CDR1 is SGHDT and CDR2 YYEEEE. The CDR3 nucleotides are TGTGCCAGCACCCTTGGAGGGAGCCCCTACGAGCAGTACTTC. Amino acid sequence: CASTLGGSPYEQYF.

This clone was seen only once. The gene calls are TRBV20-1 and TRBJ2-7, with unresolved D. Germline V gives CDR1 DFQATT, CDR2 SNEGSKA (reference sequence). This CDR3 spans 11 amino acids. Trimming pared 5 bases from V and 7 bases from J, leaving 12 bases between. CDR3 region: CSALDLGEQYF. Written as DNA, the CDR3 is TGCAGTGCTTTGGATCTAGGAGAGCAGTACTTC.

The chain links TRBV18 to TRBJ2-5; perhaps TRBD1 as D (6 bases). CDR1 and CDR2 from the germline V gene are KGHSH and LQKENI. V was pared by 6 bases and J by 4 bases, with 12 bases between. This CDR3 is 13 amino acids long. This CDR3 is CASSPGQPETQYF. The CDR3 nucleotides are TGTGCCAGCTCCCCCGGACAGCCAGAGACCCAGTACTTC.

The chain joins TRBV27 to TRBJ2-7; 9 bases are shared with TRBD2. The CDR3 has 15 amino acids. The germline V gene encodes CDR1 MNHEY and CDR2 SMNVEV (reference sequence). V trimming: 3 bases; J trimming: 3 bases; junction bases outside the gene matches: 6. This CDR3 reads CASSFARGGGYEQYF. The CDR3 nucleotides are TGTGCCAGCAGTTTTGCCCGCGGGGGGGGCTACGAGCAGTACTTC.

V usage is TRBV7-8 and J usage is TRBJ1-4, with TRBD1 identical over 11 bases. The germline V gene encodes CDR1 SGHVS and CDR2 FQNEAQ. V shed 5 bases and J 10 bases; nucleotides not matched to a gene: 6. The CDR3 is made up of 14 amino acids. The CDR3 sequence: CASSIGQGATKLFF. CDR3 nucleotides: TGTGCCAGCAGCATCGGACAGGGGGCTACAAAACTGTTTTTT.

J is TRBJ1-3 and V is TRBV11-2, with unresolved D. V was clipped by 0 bases and J by 0 bases, with 18 bases between them. Germline V gene data show CDR1 as SGHAT and CDR2 as FQNNGV. The CDR3 runs 19 residues. The CDR3 region is CASSLDLGGPGFSGNTIYF. In DNA form, the CDR3 reads TGTGCCAGCAGCTTAGATCTCGGAGGCCCGGGCTTCTCTGGAAACACCATATATTTT.

This clone was seen a handful of times. The chain links TRBV5-3 to TRBJ2-1; 7 nucleotides agree with TRBD2. TRBV5-3 is identified as an open reading frame with a role that is uncertain. J gave up 5 bases and V 3 bases, and 11 bases lay outside the gene matches. The CDR3 spans 16 residues. In DNA, the CDR3 is TGTGCCAGAAGCTACTTGACTAGCCCTCGAGACAATGAGCAGTTCTTC. Translation: CARSYLTSPRDNEQFF.

This clone was counted a single time. The chain joins TRBV11-3 to TRBJ2-3, with D unresolved. This CDR3 has 11 residues. Trimming took off 5 bases at V and 6 bases at J, with 6 bases between the two ends. The germline CDR1 and CDR2 sequences are SGHNT and YENEEA. CDR3 protein: CASSLRDTQYF. The CDR3 bases are TGTGCCAGCAGCCTACGGGATACGCAGTATTTT.

The chain carries TRBV27 and TRBJ2-2; maybe TRBD1 (5 bases). Germline V CDR1 and CDR2: MNHEY, SMNVEV (reference sequence). This CDR3 has 14 amino acids. The V end lost 7 bases, the J end lost 7 bases, and 16 bases lay between the germline ends. The CDR3 DNA follows: TGTGCCAGCAAGGGGCAGGGCATACTCGGGGAGCTGTTTTTT. This translates into CASKGQGILGELFF.

The rearrangement uses TRBV12-3 or TRBV12-4 and TRBJ1-3; 8 positions match TRBD1. V lost 6 bases to trimming and J lost 2 bases; unmatched junction nucleotides: 0. The CDR3 runs 13 residues. The CDR3 DNA follows: TGTGCCAGCAGGGACAGGGCTGGAAACACCATATATTTT. Its protein is CASRDRAGNTIYF.

This clone was seen a handful of times. The rearrangement joins TRBV10-3 to TRBJ2-3, with TRBD1 as a possible D gene (7 bases). This CDR3 is 13 amino acids long. Trimming cost V 7 bases and J 4 bases, with 12 bases left between them. Looked up from germline, CDR1 is ENHRY and CDR2 is SYGVKD. CDR3 protein: CAITGGISDTQYF. The CDR3 DNA reads as TGTGCCATCACAGGGGGGATCTCAGATACGCAGTATTTT.

CDR3 loop: CASSIRQGKTEAFF. CDR3 nucleotide sequence: TGTGCCAGCAGCATAAGACAGGGGAAGACTGAAGCTTTCTTT. The rearrangement links TRBV13 to TRBJ1-1, with 8 bases matching TRBD1. CDR1 is PRHDT, CDR2 FYEKMQ, per germline (reference sequence). This CDR3 spans 14 amino acids. V lost 5 bases and J lost 5; bases outside the gene matches: 7.

The rearrangement uses TRBV13 and TRBJ2-2, with TRBD1 as a possible D gene (6 bases). CDR1 is PRHDT, CDR2 FYEKMQ, per germline (reference sequence). V lost 5 bases, J lost 9 bases, and 16 bases lay in between. The CDR3 covers 14 residues. The CDR3 spells CASSEQGCHRELFF. CDR3 DNA: TGTGCCAGCAGCGAGCAGGGGTGCCACCGGGAGCTGTTTTTT.

The chain has TRBV6-1 and TRBJ2-5; 9 bases match TRBD1. V lost 5 bases and J lost 2; bases outside the gene matches: 6. Germline CDR1 and CDR2: MNHNS and SASEGT. The CDR3 runs to 15 residues. In nucleotides, the CDR3 is TGTGCCAGCAGTTTCCCGGGACAGGGACAAGAGACCCAGTACTTC. Translating gives CASSFPGQGQETQYF.

J is TRBJ2-1 and V is TRBV19; TRBD1 matches at 10 bases. Germline CDR1 and CDR2: LNHDA and SQIVND (reference sequence). CDR3 size: 17 residues. The V gene end was trimmed by 5 bases and the J gene end by 3 bases; junction bases not matched to a gene: 10. The chain's CDR3 is CASSVRGTGVFYNEQFF. The CDR3 region has the DNA TGTGCCAGTAGTGTTCGAGGGACAGGGGTTTTCTACAATGAGCAGTTCTTC.

The chain carries TRBV7-2 and TRBJ2-1, with TRBD2 identical over 12 bases. V shed 5 bases, J shed 6 bases, and the junction held 8 bases outside the gene matches. CDR3 size: 16 residues. From germline, CDR1 is SGHTA and CDR2 FQGNSA. The CDR3, as DNA: TGTGCCAGCAGCACACGGACTAGCGGGGTTGGCAATGAGCAGTTCTTC. This sequence encodes CASSTRTSGVGNEQFF.

The table lists this clone with a few counts. The chain recombines TRBV11-3 with TRBJ1-1; D is perhaps TRBD1 (5 bases). This CDR3 spans 14 amino acids. Germline assignment: CDR1 SGHNT and CDR2 YENEEA. The V end was cut by 4 bases, the J end by 4 bases, with 13 bases between. The CDR3 sequence: CASSYPGGGTEAFF. CDR3 bases: TGTGCCAGCAGCTACCCCGGGGGGGGCACTGAAGCTTTCTTT.

The genes are TRBV28 and TRBJ2-2; D perhaps matches TRBD1 (6 bases). The germline V gene encodes CDR1 MDHEN and CDR2 SYDVKM. This CDR3 region has 16 residues. V lost 2 bases and J lost 2, with 12 bases in between. In nucleotides, the CDR3 is TGTGCCAGCAGTTTAACAGGGCACCTAAACACCGGGGAGCTGTTTTTT. Translation: CASSLTGHLNTGELFF.

The V call is TRBV4-1, the J call TRBJ1-1; 7 bases fit TRBD1. V lost 3 bases to trimming and J lost 0 bases; unmatched junction nucleotides: 4. Germline V gives CDR1 MGHRA, CDR2 YSYEKL. The CDR3 has 15 residues. CDR3 sequence: CASSHPDRMNTEAFF. The CDR3, as DNA: TGCGCCAGCAGCCACCCGGACAGGATGAACACTGAAGCTTTCTTT.

The chain employs TRBV6-5 and TRBJ2-3, with 12 nucleotides matching TRBD2. Germline V gives CDR1 MNHEY, CDR2 SVGAGI. J was trimmed by 0 bases and V by 8 bases; bases with no gene match: 3. This CDR3 has 15 amino acids. Written as DNA, the CDR3 is TGTGCCAGCCGCGGACTAGCGGGGAGCACAGATACGCAGTATTTT. Amino acids: CASRGLAGSTDTQYF.

This clone was seen repeatedly, ten times or more. V and J are TRBV19 and TRBJ2-7; 7 nucleotides line up with TRBD2. Germline V gives CDR1 LNHDA, CDR2 SQIVND (reference sequence). The trim removed 4 bases at V and 3 bases at J, leaving 0 bases unmatched. The CDR3 loop spans 12 amino acids. DNA of the CDR3: TGTGCCAGTAGTACTAGCGGCTACGAGCAGTACTTC. Translated, it gives CASSTSGYEQYF.

The chain recombines TRBV2 with TRBJ2-3; 9 nucleotides agree with TRBD2. Per the germline V gene, CDR1 is SNHLY and CDR2 is FYNNEI. V lost 4 bases, J lost 2 bases, and 4 bases stayed unmatched. This CDR3 spans 15 amino acids. The CDR3 sequence: CASSALAGVTDTQYF. The DNA of the CDR3 is TGTGCCAGCAGTGCTTTAGCGGGGGTCACAGATACGCAGTATTTT.

The rearrangement joins TRBV27 to TRBJ1-4; 9 positions match TRBD1. Germline values: CDR1 MNHEY, CDR2 SMNVEV (reference sequence). V gave up 5 bases and J gave up 6 bases; unmatched junction bases: 7. The CDR3 covers 15 residues. This chain's CDR3 is CASSPGTGMDEKLFF. The CDR3 DNA is TGTGCCAGCAGTCCCGGGACAGGGATGGATGAAAAACTGTTTTTT. Together with reference TRBV27 and TRBJ1-4, the CDR3 gives the full variable domain: EAQVTQNPRYLITVTGKKLTVTCSQNMNHEYMSWYRQDPGLGLRQIYYSMNVEVTDKGDVPEGYKVSRKEKRNFPLILESPSPNQTSLYFCASSPGTGMDEKLFFGSGTQLSVL.

The V gene is TRBV18, the J gene TRBJ2-2; TRBD2 matches at 10 bases. CDR1 and CDR2 from the germline V gene are KGHSH and LQKENI. CDR3 size: 17 residues. The junction had 5 bases not matched to a gene; V was cut back by 1 base and J by 3 bases. The CDR3 DNA follows: TGTGCCAGCTCACCACTCTCTAGCGGGGGAGACACCGGGGAGCTGTTTTTT. It yields the protein CASSPLSSGGDTGELFF.

The chain uses TRBV19 and TRBJ1-3, with D possibly matching TRBD1 (5 bases). V was cut by 4 bases and J by 1 base, with 11 bases left in between. The germline V gene encodes CDR1 LNHDA and CDR2 SQIVND (reference sequence). The CDR3 extends over 15 amino acids. The chain's CDR3 is CASSTPTGSGNTIYF. CDR3 coding DNA: TGTGCCAGTAGTACCCCAACAGGATCTGGAAACACCATATATTTT.

The chain employs TRBV20-1 and TRBJ2-3, with D maybe TRBD1 (5 bases). Germline-derived CDR1 and CDR2 are DFQATT and SNEGSKA (reference sequence). V was cut by 3 bases and J by 5 bases, with 12 bases left in between. CDR3 size: 13 residues. The CDR3 DNA sequence: TGCAGTGCTAGTTCAGGGTTTGAAGATACGCAGTATTTT. Translating it yields CSASSGFEDTQYF.

A few counts support this clone. The chain carries TRBV28 and TRBJ1-2, with 8 bases lining up with TRBD1. The trim removed 6 bases at V and 6 bases at J, leaving 6 bases unmatched. The germline CDR1 and CDR2 sequences are MDHEN and SYDVKM. CDR3 length: 13 residues. CDR3 coding DNA: TGTGCCAGCAGGTGGACAGGGCGTAATGGCTACACCTTC. Its protein is CASRWTGRNGYTF.

This sequence joins TRBV3-1 (or the pseudogene TRBV3-2) and TRBJ1-5; tentative D call: TRBD1 (5 bases). V lost 0 bases, J lost 5 bases, and 11 bases lay in between. Germline V gene lookup returns CDR1 LGHDT and CDR2 YNNKEL (reference sequence). This CDR3 has 15 residues. CDR3 sequence reads: CASSQDSGLDQPQHF. CDR3 coding DNA: TGTGCCAGCAGCCAAGATTCAGGGTTGGATCAGCCCCAGCATTTT.

This chain joins TRBV28 and TRBJ1-3; tentatively, D is TRBD1 (5 bases). This CDR3 has 14 residues. Trimming removed 3 bases from V and 2 bases from J, with 8 bases in between. Germline V gene lookup returns CDR1 MDHEN and CDR2 SYDVKM. CDR3 DNA: TGTGCCAGCAGTTTTTGGGGCACTGGAAACACCATATATTTT. Translated: CASSFWGTGNTIYF.

This rearrangement joins TRBV11-2 to TRBJ2-7, with a tentative D call TRBD2 (5 bases). Trimming left V 1 base short and J 7 bases short, with 8 bases between. This CDR3 spans 12 amino acids. Germline V CDR1 and CDR2: SGHAT, FQNNGV. CDR3 sequence: CASSLGLAEQYF. In DNA, the CDR3 is TGTGCCAGCAGCTTAGGTTTAGCGGAGCAGTACTTC.